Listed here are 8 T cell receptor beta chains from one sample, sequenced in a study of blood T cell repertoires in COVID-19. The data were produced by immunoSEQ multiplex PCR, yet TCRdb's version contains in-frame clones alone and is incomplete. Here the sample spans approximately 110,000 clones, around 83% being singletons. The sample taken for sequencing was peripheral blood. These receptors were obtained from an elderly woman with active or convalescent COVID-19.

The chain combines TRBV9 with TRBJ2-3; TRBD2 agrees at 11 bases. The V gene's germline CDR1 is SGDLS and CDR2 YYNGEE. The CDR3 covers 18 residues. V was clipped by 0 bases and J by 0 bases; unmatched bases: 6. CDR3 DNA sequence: TGTGCCAGCAGCGTAGGACCGGGACTAGCGGTTAGCACAGATACGCAGTATTTT. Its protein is CASSVGPGLAVSTDTQYF.

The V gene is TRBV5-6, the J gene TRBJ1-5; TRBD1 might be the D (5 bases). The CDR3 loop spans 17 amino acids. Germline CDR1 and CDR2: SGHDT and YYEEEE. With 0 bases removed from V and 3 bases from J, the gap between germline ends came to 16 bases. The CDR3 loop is CASSLARGQGNNQPQHF. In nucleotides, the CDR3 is TGTGCCAGCAGCTTGGCCCGCGGTCAGGGAAACAATCAGCCCCAGCATTTT.

The CDR3 is CASSPAPLSNRRDTQYF. In nucleotides, the CDR3 is TGTGCCAGCAGTCCCGCCCCCCTCTCCAACCGGAGGGATACGCAGTATTTT. The chain links TRBV27 to TRBJ2-3; D is perhaps TRBD2 (5 bases). CDR3 length: 17 amino acids. CDR1 is MNHEY and CDR2 is SMNVEV in the germline V gene (reference sequence). Trimming left V 5 bases short and J 6 bases short, with 24 bases between.

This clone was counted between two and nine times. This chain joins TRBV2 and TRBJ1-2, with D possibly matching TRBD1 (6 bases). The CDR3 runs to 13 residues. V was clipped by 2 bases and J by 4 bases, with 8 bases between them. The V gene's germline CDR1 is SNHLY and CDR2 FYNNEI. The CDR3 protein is CASSEKGGYGYTF. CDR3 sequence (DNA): TGTGCCAGCAGTGAAAAAGGGGGCTATGGCTACACCTTC.

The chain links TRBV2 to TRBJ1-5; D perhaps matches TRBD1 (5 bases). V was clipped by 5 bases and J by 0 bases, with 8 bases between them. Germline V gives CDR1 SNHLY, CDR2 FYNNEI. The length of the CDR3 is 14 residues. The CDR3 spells CASSMQGSNQPQHF. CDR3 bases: TGTGCCAGCAGTATGCAGGGTAGCAATCAGCCCCAGCATTTT.

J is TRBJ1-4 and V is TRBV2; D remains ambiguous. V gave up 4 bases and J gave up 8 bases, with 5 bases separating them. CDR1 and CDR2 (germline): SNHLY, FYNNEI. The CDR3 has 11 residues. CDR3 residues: CASSVYEKLFF. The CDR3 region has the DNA TGTGCCAGCAGTGTCTACGAAAAACTGTTTTTT.

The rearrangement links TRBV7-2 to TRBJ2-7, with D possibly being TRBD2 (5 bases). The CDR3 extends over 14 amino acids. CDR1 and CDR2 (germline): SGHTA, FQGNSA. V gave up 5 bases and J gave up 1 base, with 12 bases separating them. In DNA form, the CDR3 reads TGTGCCAGCAGCCCCGGAGGCAGGTCCTACGAGCAGTACTTC. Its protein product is CASSPGGRSYEQYF.

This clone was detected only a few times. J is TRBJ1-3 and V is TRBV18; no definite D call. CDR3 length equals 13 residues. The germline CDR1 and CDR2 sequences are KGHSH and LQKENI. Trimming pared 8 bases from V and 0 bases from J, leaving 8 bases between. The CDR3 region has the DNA TGTGCCAGCCTCCGGGACTCTGGAAACACCATATATTTT. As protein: CASLRDSGNTIYF.